What follows describes a single TCR beta chain. No antigen is known for it. The data stem from a study of Ad26.COV2.S vaccination and SARS-CoV-2 variants. The study's findings and limits: Comparable non-spike TCR breadth was observed in vaccine and placebo recipients.

The protocol was immunoSEQ multiplex PCR, while the TCRdb copy is restricted to in-frame clones and leaves out a portion. Of a few hundred thousand clones in the sample, roughly 90% were seen once. CDR1 is SGHAT and CDR2 is FQNNGV in the germline V gene. The V gene lost 1 base and the J gene lost 0 bases, with 10 bases spanning the gap. The CDR3 loop spans 16 amino acids. The treatment denotes: around 19 received Ad26.COV2.S at low or high dose, single or two shots; roughly five received placebo; per-sample allocation not given. Day 63 after the first injection of vaccine or placebo was the sampling time.

The TCR comes from a person aged 18-65 years who received the Ad26.COV2.S COVID-19 vaccine or a placebo. The chain combines TRBV11-2 with TRBJ2-1; no clear D. This specimen consisted of peripheral blood, obtained in a trial of Ad26.COV2.S vaccine versus placebo. Here the CDR3 reads CASSLGTLSSYNEQFF. The CDR3 region has the DNA TGTGCCAGCAGCTTAGGGACGTTAAGCTCCTACAATGAGCAGTTCTTC. The full variable domain, with the rest looked up from reference TRBV11-2 and TRBJ2-1, is EAGVAQSPRYKIIEKRQSVAFWCNPISGHATLYWYQQILGQGPKLLIQFQNNGVVDDSQLPKDRFSAERLKGVDSTLKIQPAKLEDSAVYLCASSLGTLSSYNEQFFGPGTRLTVL.